A selection of T cell receptor beta chains follows, all from one sample in a study of CD8+ T cells in alopecia areata. Measured with immunoSEQ multiplex PCR; TCRdb has only the in-frame clones, and not every one. The sample holds roughly 15,000 clones; roughly 60% are singletons and the top ten take roughly an eighth. Sequencing used skin. All receptors come from a human donor with alopecia areata. Each CDR3 is given with its conserved first and last residue. The D gene is left open where the match is weak. Some rows mark clone size as missing; the rest say once, few, many or name a class of expanded clone.

V,J,size,D,DNA,CDR3
TRBV7-9,TRBJ2-1,.,.,TGTGCCAGCAGCTTAGCCAAGCAGTTCTTC,CASSLAKQFF
TRBV23-1,TRBJ1-3,.,.,TGCGCCAGCAGTCCCACCTCGGACGCACACTCTGGAAACACCATATATTTT,CASSPTSDAHSGNTIYF
TRBV7-8,TRBJ2-5,medium-sized,TRBD2,TGTGCCAGCAGCTTACCGGGACTACGGCAAGAGACCCAGTACTTC,CASSLPGLRQETQYF
TRBV28,TRBJ2-3,.,.,TGTGCCAGCAGCCTCAACCTCCTGGGACTCAACACAGATACGCAGTATTTT,CASSLNLLGLNTDTQYF
TRBV9,TRBJ2-1,.,.,TGTGCCAGCAGCTCTGGGACTTGCGGTCGTGCGTACAATGAGCAGTTCTTC,CASSSGTCGRAYNEQFF
TRBV7-9,TRBJ2-7,few,TRBD2,TGTGCCAGCAGTTTACCCCAGCGGGAGGACGAGCAGTACTTC,CASSLPQREDEQYF
TRBV10-3,TRBJ2-6,few,TRBD2,TGTGCCATCAGTGAGCACTTAGGGACTAGCGGGAGCTCTGGGGCCAACGTCCTGACTTTC,CAISEHLGTSGSSGANVLTF
TRBV27,TRBJ2-7,.,TRBD1,TGTGCCAGCAGTTTACTTAGGACAGGGGGTCCCTACGAGCAGTACTTC,CASSLLRTGGPYEQYF
TRBV11-3,TRBJ2-4,.,TRBD1,TGTGCCAGCAGCTCCCTGGACAGGTTTCTTTCAGCCAAAAACATTCAGTACTTC,CASSSLDRFLSAKNIQYF
TRBV6-1,TRBJ2-4,.,.,TGTGCCAGCAGAGTGATAAGAGGGGACATTCAGTACTTC,CASRVIRGDIQYF
TRBV27,TRBJ2-7,.,TRBD1,TGTGCCAGCTCCTTAAAAACAGGGGGCTTAGGGTACGAGCAGTACTTC,CASSLKTGGLGYEQYF
TRBV6-1,TRBJ2-2,.,.,TGTGCCAGCAGTGCGGCTTTCAGGCCGAATACCGGGGAGCTGTTTTTT,CASSAAFRPNTGELFF
TRBV5-1,TRBJ2-4,once,.,TGCGCCAGCAGCTTGGGACTGCAAAACATTCAGTACTTC,CASSLGLQNIQYF
TRBV27,TRBJ1-1,.,.,TGTGCCAGCAGTTCAAACATGAACACTGAAGCTTTCTTT,CASSSNMNTEAFF
TRBV28,TRBJ1-2,.,.,TGTGCCAGCAGTTCAGGAGGCTATGGCTACACCTTC,CASSSGGYGYTF
TRBV2,TRBJ1-5,once,.,TGCGCCAGCAGTCCCGGGACAAGCAATCAGCCCCAGCATTTT,CASSPGTSNQPQHF
TRBV6-6,TRBJ2-7,.,.,TGTGCCATCAAAGGGGGCGCGGGGGACGAGCAGTACTTC,CAIKGGAGDEQYF
TRBV25-1,TRBJ2-2,.,TRBD2,TGTGCCAGCAGTGGGACTAGCGTTTCCGGGGAGCTGTTTTTT,CASSGTSVSGELFF
TRBV28,TRBJ2-3,.,.,TGTGCCAGCAGCCAATTTAGGGCCAACACAGATACGCAGTATTTT,CASSQFRANTDTQYF
TRBV9,TRBJ2-4,.,.,TGTGCCAGCAGCGCCACGGCAAGCTGGGAAGCCAAAAACATTCAGTACTTC,CASSATASWEAKNIQYF
TRBV29-1,TRBJ2-7,.,TRBD2,TGCAGCGTTATTGGGACTAGCGGGACCTACGAGCAGTACTTC,CSVIGTSGTYEQYF
TRBV10-3,TRBJ2-1,medium-sized,TRBD2,TGTGCCATCAGTGGCAAAGGACTAGTTGTCAATGAGCAGTTCTTC,CAISGKGLVVNEQFF
TRBV2,TRBJ1-1,.,.,TGTGCCAGCATATCGGGGACTGAAACTTTCTTT,CASISGTETFF
TRBV10-3,TRBJ1-2,.,.,TGTGCCGCCCAACCGACGGAGCTCTATGGCTACACCTTC,CAAQPTELYGYTF
TRBV30,TRBJ1-2,.,TRBD1,TGTGCCTGGAGTGTGGGACAGGGAATTCTTTCGTCTGGCTACACCTTC,CAWSVGQGILSSGYTF
TRBV27,TRBJ2-3,.,TRBD1,TGTGCCAGCAGTTTAGGGTGGGGACAGGGGCAAGATACGCAGTATTTT,CASSLGWGQGQDTQYF
TRBV7-3,TRBJ2-5,.,TRBD1,TGTGCCAGCAGACAACCCCGGGTTGACAGGGGTGGACTAGAGACCCAGTACTTC,CASRQPRVDRGGLETQYF
TRBV5-1,TRBJ2-2,few,.,TGCGCCAGCAGCGGCGGGGCGAACACCGGGGAGCTGTTTTTT,CASSGGANTGELFF
TRBV19,TRBJ1-2,.,.,TGTGCCAGTGGGGCCGGATGGAACTATGGCTACACCTTC,CASGAGWNYGYTF
TRBV7-2,TRBJ1-3,.,TRBD1,TGTGCCAGCAGCTCGCAACAGGGGAGCTCTGGAAACACCATATATTTT,CASSSQQGSSGNTIYF
TRBV6-5,TRBJ1-1,.,TRBD1,TGTGCCAGCAGCCGGACAGGAGGGAACACTGAAGCTTTCTTT,CASSRTGGNTEAFF
TRBV29-1,TRBJ1-5,few,.,TGCAGCGTTGGTGAGGATAGCAATCAGCCCCAGCATTTT,CSVGEDSNQPQHF
TRBV28,TRBJ1-3,.,.,TGTGCCAGCAGTTTGATGGCAGCGGTCCCCTCTGGAAACACCATATATTTT,CASSLMAAVPSGNTIYF
TRBV7-9,TRBJ1-4,once,TRBD1,TGTGCCAGCAGCGGGCGGACAGGTGTTAATGAAAAACTGTTTTTT,CASSGRTGVNEKLFF
TRBV5-1,TRBJ2-1,.,.,TGCGCCAGCAGCTCCGAGCGGTTCTCCTACAATGAGCAGTTCTTC,CASSSERFSYNEQFF
TRBV4-2,TRBJ1-2,.,TRBD1,TGTGCCAGCAGCTTATGGGACAGGGGGCGAGATGGCTACACCTTC,CASSLWDRGRDGYTF
TRBV7-9,TRBJ2-1,.,.,TGTGCCAGCAGCTTAAGAATCGGTCTAGCAGCCTACAATGAGCAGTTCTTC,CASSLRIGLAAYNEQFF
TRBV11-2,TRBJ2-3,.,.,TGTGCCAGCAGCTTTAGGGGTCTAGATACGCAGTATTTT,CASSFRGLDTQYF
TRBV11-3,TRBJ2-5,.,TRBD1,TGTGCCAGCAGCCCTTGGGACAGCCAAGAGACCCAGTACTTC,CASSPWDSQETQYF
TRBV18,TRBJ1-1,few,TRBD1,TGTGCCAGCTCACCGCAGGGGGCGTCGAACACTGAAGCTTTCTTT,CASSPQGASNTEAFF